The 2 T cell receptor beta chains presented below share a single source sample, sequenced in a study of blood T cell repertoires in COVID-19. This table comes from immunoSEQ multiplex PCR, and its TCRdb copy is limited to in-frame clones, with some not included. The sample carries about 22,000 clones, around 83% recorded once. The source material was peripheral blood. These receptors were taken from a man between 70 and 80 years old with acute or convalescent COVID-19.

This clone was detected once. CDR3 region: CASSQESEQYF. In nucleotides, the CDR3 is TGTGCCAGCAGCCAAGAGAGCGAGCAGTACTTC. This chain links TRBV3-1 (or the pseudogene TRBV3-2) with TRBJ2-7; no clear D. This CDR3 contains 11 residues. From germline, CDR1 is LGHDT and CDR2 YNNKEL (reference sequence). The ends were cut back, 0 bases at V and 6 bases at J, with 3 bases in the middle.

Here the CDR3 DNA reads TGTGCCAGTGCGACAGGGGGAAGATCATACGAAAAACTGTTTTTT. The encoded protein is CASATGGRSYEKLFF. The V call is TRBV19, the J call TRBJ1-4, with 9 bases fitting TRBD1. The CDR3 length is 15 residues. J lost 8 bases, V lost 8 bases, and 12 bases had no gene match. Germline CDR1 reads LNHDA; CDR2 reads SQIVND (reference sequence).